This TCR beta chain was sequenced for a study of blood T cell repertoires in COVID-19. In the source study's methods: Amplification with reference gene primers provided the estimates of nucleated cell counts. Sequencing used immunoSEQ multiplex PCR; TCRdb keeps in-frame clones, though not all of them. V, J and clone size were drawn from that table, and D and trimming were deduced from the DNA. The sample holds 15,000 to 20,000 clones; roughly four fifths are singletons and the top ten take around 5.6%. CDR3 length equals 13 residues. V shed 5 bases, J shed 5 bases, and the junction held 6 bases outside the gene matches. Germline V gene lookup returns CDR1 MNHEY and CDR2 SMNVEV (reference sequence).

The rearrangement uses TRBV27 and TRBJ2-7, with 7 bases fitting TRBD2. The sequencing input was peripheral blood. The source of this sequence is a human donor in a cohort sampled during active COVID-19. CDR3 region: CASSPTTSHEQYF. The CDR3 DNA reads as TGTGCCAGCAGTCCTACGACTAGCCACGAGCAGTACTTC.